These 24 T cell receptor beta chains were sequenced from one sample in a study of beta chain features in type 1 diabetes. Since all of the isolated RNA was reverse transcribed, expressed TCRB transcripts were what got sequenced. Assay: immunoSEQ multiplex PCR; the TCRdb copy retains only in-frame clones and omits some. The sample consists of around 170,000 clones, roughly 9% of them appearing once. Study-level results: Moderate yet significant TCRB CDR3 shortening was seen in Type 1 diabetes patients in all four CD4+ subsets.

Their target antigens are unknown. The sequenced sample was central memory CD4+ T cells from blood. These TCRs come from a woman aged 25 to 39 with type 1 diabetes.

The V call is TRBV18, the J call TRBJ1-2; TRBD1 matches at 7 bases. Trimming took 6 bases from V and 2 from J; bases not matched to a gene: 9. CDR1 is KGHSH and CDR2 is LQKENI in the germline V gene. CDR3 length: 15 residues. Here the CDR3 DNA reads TGTGCCAGCTCTCCAGGACAGGCCACGAACTATGGCTACACCTTC. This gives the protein CASSPGQATNYGYTF.

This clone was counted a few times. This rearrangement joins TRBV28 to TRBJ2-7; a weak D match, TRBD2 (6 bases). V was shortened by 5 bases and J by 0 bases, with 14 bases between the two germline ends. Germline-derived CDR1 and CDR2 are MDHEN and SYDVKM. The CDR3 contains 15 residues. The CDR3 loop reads CASSPTGGASYEQYF. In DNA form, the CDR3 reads TGTGCCAGCAGTCCCACAGGCGGGGCCTCCTACGAGCAGTACTTC.

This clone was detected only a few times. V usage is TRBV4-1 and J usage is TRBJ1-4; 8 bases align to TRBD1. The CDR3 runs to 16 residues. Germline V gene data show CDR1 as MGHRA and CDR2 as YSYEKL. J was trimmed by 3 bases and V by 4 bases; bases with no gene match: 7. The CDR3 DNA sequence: TGCGCCAGCAGCCGACAGGGGAGGGGAGCTAATGAAAAACTGTTTTTT. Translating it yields CASSRQGRGANEKLFF.

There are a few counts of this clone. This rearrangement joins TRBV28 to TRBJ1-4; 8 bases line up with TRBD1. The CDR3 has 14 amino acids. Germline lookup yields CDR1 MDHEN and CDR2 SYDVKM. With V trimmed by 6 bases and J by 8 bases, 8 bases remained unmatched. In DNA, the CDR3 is TGTGCCAGCAGCAAAGGACAGGGTAAAGAAAAACTGTTTTTT. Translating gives CASSKGQGKEKLFF. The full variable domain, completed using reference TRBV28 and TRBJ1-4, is DVKVTQSSRYLVKRTGEKVFLECVQDMDHENMFWYRQDPGLGLRLIYFSYDVKMKEKGDIPEGYSVSREKKERFSLILESASTNQTSMYLCASSKGQGKEKLFFGSGTQLSVL.

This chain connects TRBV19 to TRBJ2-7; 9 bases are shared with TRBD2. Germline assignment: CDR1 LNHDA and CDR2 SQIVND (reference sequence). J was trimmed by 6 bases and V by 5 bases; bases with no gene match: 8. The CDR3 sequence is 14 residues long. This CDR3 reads CASSPPGTSSEQYF. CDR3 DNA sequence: TGTGCCAGTAGTCCCCCGGGGACTAGCAGCGAGCAGTACTTC.

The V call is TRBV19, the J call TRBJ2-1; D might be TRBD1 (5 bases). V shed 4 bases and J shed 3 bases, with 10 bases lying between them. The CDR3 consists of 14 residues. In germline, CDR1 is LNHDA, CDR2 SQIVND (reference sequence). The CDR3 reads CASSRQGLYNEQFF. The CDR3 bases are TGTGCCAGTAGTAGGCAGGGTCTCTACAATGAGCAGTTCTTC.

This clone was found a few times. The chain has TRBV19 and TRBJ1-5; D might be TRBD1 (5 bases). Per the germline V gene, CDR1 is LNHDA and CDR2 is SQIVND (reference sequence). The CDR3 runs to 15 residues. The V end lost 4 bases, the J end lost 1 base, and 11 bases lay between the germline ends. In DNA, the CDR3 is TGTGCCAGTAGTACCATTCAGGGAAGCAATCAGCCCCAGCATTTT. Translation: CASSTIQGSNQPQHF.

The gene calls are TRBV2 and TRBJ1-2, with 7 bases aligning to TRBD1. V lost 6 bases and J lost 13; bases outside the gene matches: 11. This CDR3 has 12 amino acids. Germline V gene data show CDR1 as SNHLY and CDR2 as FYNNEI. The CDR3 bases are TGTGCCAGCAGCCCGGGACAGTTAGCTCCCACCTTC. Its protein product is CASSPGQLAPTF. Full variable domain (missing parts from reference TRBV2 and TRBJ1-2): EPEVTQTPSHQVTQMGQEVILRCVPISNHLYFYWYRQILGQKVEFLVSFYNNEISEKSEIFDDQFSVERPDGSNFTLKIRSTKLEDSAMYFCASSPGQLAPTFGSGTRLTVV.

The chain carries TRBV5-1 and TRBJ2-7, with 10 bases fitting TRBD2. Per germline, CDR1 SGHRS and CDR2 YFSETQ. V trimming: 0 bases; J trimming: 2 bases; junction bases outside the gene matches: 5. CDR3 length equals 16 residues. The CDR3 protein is CASSLARTSGAYEQYF. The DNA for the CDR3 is TGCGCCAGCAGCTTGGCCCGGACTAGCGGAGCCTACGAGCAGTACTTC. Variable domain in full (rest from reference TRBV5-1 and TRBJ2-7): KAGVTQTPRYLIKTRGQQVTLSCSPISGHRSVSWYQQTPGQGLQFLFEYFSETQRNKGNFPGRFSGRQFSNSRSEMNVSTLELGDSALYLCASSLARTSGAYEQYFGPGTRLTVT.

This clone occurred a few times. The CDR3 nucleotides read TGTGCCAGCAGCCAAGTTGGTAACAGGTACAATGAGCAGTTCTTC. This gives the protein CASSQVGNRYNEQFF. V gene TRBV14 combines with J gene TRBJ2-1, with D perhaps matching TRBD1 (5 bases). The ends were cut back, 1 base at V and 4 bases at J, with 11 bases in the middle. The CDR3 extends over 15 amino acids. The germline CDR1 and CDR2 sequences are SGHDN and FVKESK.

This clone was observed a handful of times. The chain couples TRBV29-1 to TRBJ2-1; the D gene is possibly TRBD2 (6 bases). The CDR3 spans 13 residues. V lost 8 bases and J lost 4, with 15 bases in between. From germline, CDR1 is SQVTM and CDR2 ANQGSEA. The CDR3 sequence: CSSRGAGYNEQFF. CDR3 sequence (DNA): TGCAGCTCTCGGGGTGCGGGATACAATGAGCAGTTCTTC.

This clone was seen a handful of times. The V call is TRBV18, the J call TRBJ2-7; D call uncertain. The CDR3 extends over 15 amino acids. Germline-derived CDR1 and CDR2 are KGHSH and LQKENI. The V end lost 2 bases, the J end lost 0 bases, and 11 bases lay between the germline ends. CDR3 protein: CASSPSVFSSYEQYF. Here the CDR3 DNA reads TGTGCCAGCTCACCATCCGTATTCAGCTCCTACGAGCAGTACTTC.

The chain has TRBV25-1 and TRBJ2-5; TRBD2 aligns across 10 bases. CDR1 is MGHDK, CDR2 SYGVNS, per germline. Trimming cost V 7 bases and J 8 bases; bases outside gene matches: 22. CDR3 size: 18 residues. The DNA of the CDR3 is TGTGCCAGCACCGGGACTAGCGCCCGAGTCCGAGCGGGGGACACCCAGTACTTC. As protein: CASTGTSARVRAGDTQYF.

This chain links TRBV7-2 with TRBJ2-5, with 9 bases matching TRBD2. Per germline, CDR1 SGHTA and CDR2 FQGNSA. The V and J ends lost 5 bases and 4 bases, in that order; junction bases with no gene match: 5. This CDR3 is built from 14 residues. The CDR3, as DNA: TGTGCCAGCAGCCAGCAGCGGGGGGTAGAGACCCAGTACTTC. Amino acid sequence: CASSQQRGVETQYF. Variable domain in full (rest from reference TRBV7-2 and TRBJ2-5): GAGVSQSPSNKVTEKGKDVELRCDPISGHTALYWYRQSLGQGLEFLIYFQGNSAPDKSGLPSDRFSAERTGGSVSTLTIQRTQQEDSAVYLCASSQQRGVETQYFGPGTRLLVL.

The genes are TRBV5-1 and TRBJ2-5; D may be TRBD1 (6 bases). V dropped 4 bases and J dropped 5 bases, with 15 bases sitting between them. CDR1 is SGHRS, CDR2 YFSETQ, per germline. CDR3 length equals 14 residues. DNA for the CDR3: TGCGCCAGCAGCGAAGGACAGTTCGGGGAGACCCAGTACTTC. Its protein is CASSEGQFGETQYF.

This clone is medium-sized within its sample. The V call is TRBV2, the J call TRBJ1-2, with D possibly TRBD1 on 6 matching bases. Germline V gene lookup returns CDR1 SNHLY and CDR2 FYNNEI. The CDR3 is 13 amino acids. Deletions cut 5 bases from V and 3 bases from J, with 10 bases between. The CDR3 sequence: CASSSDSYYGYTF. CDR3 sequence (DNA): TGTGCCAGCAGTTCGGACAGCTACTATGGCTACACCTTC.

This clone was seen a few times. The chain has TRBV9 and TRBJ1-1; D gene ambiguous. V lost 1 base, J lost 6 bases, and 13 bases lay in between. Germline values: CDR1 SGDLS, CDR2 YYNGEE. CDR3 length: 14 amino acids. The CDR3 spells CASSVSAYEAEAFF. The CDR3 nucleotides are TGTGCCAGCAGCGTATCAGCCTATGAGGCTGAAGCTTTCTTT.

The CDR3 reads CAWGTGGGYTF. The CDR3 nucleotides are TGTGCCTGGGGGACAGGGGGAGGCTACACCTTC. V usage is TRBV30 and J usage is TRBJ1-2; 11 nucleotides agree with TRBD1. The CDR3 is made up of 11 amino acids. Trimming at V came to 5 bases and at J to 8 bases, leaving 1 base not matched to a gene. Germline V gives CDR1 GTSNPN, CDR2 SVGIG (reference sequence).

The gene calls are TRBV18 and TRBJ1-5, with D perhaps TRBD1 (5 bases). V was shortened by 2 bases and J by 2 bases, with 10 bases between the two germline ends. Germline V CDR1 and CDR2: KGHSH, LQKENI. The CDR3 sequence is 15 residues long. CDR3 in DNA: TGTGCCAGCTCACCAGCCGGGGGAGGCAATCAGCCCCAGCATTTT. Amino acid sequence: CASSPAGGGNQPQHF.

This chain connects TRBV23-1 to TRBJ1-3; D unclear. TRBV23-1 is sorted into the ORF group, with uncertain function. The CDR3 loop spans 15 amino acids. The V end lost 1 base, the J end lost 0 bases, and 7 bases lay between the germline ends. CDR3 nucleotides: TGCGCCAGCAGTCAATGCGTCGGCTCTGGAAACACCATATATTTT. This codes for CASSQCVGSGNTIYF.

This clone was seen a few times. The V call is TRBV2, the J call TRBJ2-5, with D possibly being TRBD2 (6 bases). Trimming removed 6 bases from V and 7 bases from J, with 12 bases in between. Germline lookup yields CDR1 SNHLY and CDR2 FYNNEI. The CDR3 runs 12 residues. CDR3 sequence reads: CASRAGLSTQYF. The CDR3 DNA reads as TGTGCCAGCAGGGCGGGGCTATCGACCCAGTACTTC.

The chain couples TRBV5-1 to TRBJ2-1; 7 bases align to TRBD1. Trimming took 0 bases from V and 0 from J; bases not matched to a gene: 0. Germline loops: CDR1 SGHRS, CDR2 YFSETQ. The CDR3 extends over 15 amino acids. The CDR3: CASSLGQGSYNEQFF. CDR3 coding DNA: TGCGCCAGCAGCTTGGGACAGGGCTCCTACAATGAGCAGTTCTTC.

CDR3 in amino acids: CASSLISGGTNTGELFF. In nucleotides, the CDR3 is TGCGCCAGCAGCTTGATAAGCGGCGGAACGAACACCGGGGAGCTGTTTTTT. The J gene is TRBJ2-2, the V gene TRBV5-1, with D maybe TRBD2 (5 bases). Germline CDR1 reads SGHRS; CDR2 reads YFSETQ. The V end was cut by 1 base, the J end by 0 bases, with 13 bases between. The CDR3 is 17 amino acids.

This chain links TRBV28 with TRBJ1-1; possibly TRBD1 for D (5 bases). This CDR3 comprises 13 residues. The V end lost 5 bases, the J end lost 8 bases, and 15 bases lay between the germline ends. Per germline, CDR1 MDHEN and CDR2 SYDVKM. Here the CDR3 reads CASSTLEGKEAFF. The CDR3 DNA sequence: TGTGCCAGCAGTACCCTGGAGGGGAAGGAAGCTTTCTTT.